These 14 T cell receptor beta chains came from one sample sequenced in a study of early T cells in non-severe SARS-CoV-2 infection (dated by TCRdb to the early 2020s). Library creation used 5' RACE. Sequenced using a NextSeq 500. The raw public reads went through TCRdb reprocessing: fastp at Q25, MiXCR clone calling, in-frame beta chains kept. Rows matching on CDR3 protein sequence are summarized as one entry with the most common DNA and genes. This sample comprises about 60,000 distinct CDR3 sequences, 9.5% to 15% of them detected only once. The ten largest clones represent approximately 4.4% of the sample. The sequencing sample was made of whole blood. The receptors were sampled from an adult who was a healthcare worker with PCR-confirmed SARS-CoV-2 infection or an uninfected control (not recorded which).

This clonotype was detected a few times. The chain recombines TRBV29-1 with TRBJ1-2, with 7 bases that match TRBD1. Trimming at V came to 6 bases and at J to 3 bases, leaving 7 bases not matched to a gene. This CDR3 has 13 residues. Per germline, CDR1 SQVTM and CDR2 ANQGSEA. CDR3 protein: CSVQDRDDYGYTF. Written as DNA, the CDR3 is TGCAGCGTGCAAGACAGGGACGACTATGGCTACACCTTC.

The chain joins TRBV2 to TRBJ1-2; D possibly corresponds to TRBD1 (6 bases). The V gene's germline CDR1 is SNHLY and CDR2 FYNNEI. V lost 6 bases to trimming and J lost 7 bases, with 12 bases between them. The CDR3 length is 12 residues. The DNA for the CDR3 is TGTGCCAGCAGCGCACAGGGTAGTGGCTACACCTTC. This codes for CASSAQGSGYTF.

The rearrangement joins TRBV6-1 to TRBJ2-1; D is perhaps TRBD2 (6 bases). This CDR3 has 12 amino acids. The V end was cut by 2 bases, the J end by 12 bases, with 11 bases between. Germline lookup yields CDR1 MNHNS and CDR2 SASEGT. The CDR3 DNA is TGTGCCAGCAGTGAACTGGGGGGAGGGCAGTTCTTC. This gives the protein CASSELGGGQFF.

This clonotype was counted a single time. This chain connects TRBV28 to TRBJ1-5; D is unresolved. Per germline, CDR1 MDHEN and CDR2 SYDVKM. This CDR3 is built from 12 residues. V was shortened by 4 bases and J by 14 bases, with 15 bases between the two germline ends. CDR3 nucleotide sequence: TGTGCCAGCAGTTCCCAGACCTCGATTAAGCATTTT. Translating gives CASSSQTSIKHF. The full variable domain, with the rest looked up from reference TRBV28 and TRBJ1-5, is DVKVTQSSRYLVKRTGEKVFLECVQDMDHENMFWYRQDPGLGLRLIYFSYDVKMKEKGDIPEGYSVSREKKERFSLILESASTNQTSMYLCASSSQTSIKHFGDGTRLSIL.

In this sample, this clonotype turned up a few times. The chain carries TRBV29-1 and TRBJ2-7; 10 bases line up with TRBD2. V lost 4 bases, J lost 7 bases, and 7 bases stayed unmatched. This CDR3 contains 13 residues. Germline-derived CDR1 and CDR2 are SQVTM and ANQGSEA. Here the CDR3 reads CSVALAGPGEQYF. The CDR3 DNA is TGCAGCGTTGCACTAGCGGGGCCGGGGGAGCAGTACTTC.

This clonotype was counted only a few times. This chain connects TRBV24-1 to TRBJ2-7, with TRBD1 identical over 7 bases. CDR3 length equals 16 residues. In germline, CDR1 is KGHDR, CDR2 SFDVKD. V was pared by 9 bases and J by 4 bases, with 17 bases of the junction left unmatched. The CDR3 DNA is TGTGCCACCCCGACCGAGACAGGGAGCCGGTCGTACGAGCAGTACTTC. This gives the protein CATPTETGSRSYEQYF.

At least ten counts were recorded for this clonotype. The chain is built from TRBV18 and TRBJ2-7; 9 bases agree with TRBD2. Per the germline V gene, CDR1 is KGHSH and CDR2 is LQKENI. This CDR3 region has 15 residues. The V gene end was trimmed by 6 bases and the J gene end by 3 bases; junction bases not matched to a gene: 9. The DNA of the CDR3 is TGTGCCAGCTCCCCCGCCGCGGGGGGGAACTACGAGCAGTACTTC. Protein sequence: CASSPAAGGNYEQYF.

J is TRBJ1-1 and V is TRBV10-1; D is unclear. In germline, CDR1 is WNHNN, CDR2 SYGVQD (reference sequence). Trimming shortened V by 0 bases and J by 3 bases, and 14 bases separated the two germline ends. There are 16 residues in the CDR3. For the CDR3, the DNA is TGCGCCAGCAGTGAGTCGTCGTCTTTCGTCTACACTGAAGCTTTCTTT. Amino acids: CASSESSSFVYTEAFF.

This clonotype was recorded many times. V and J are TRBV4-3 and TRBJ1-1; weak D call: TRBD1 (5 bases). Germline CDR1 and CDR2: LGHNA and YSLEER. Trimming removed 5 bases at V and 4 bases at J, with 11 bases between. This CDR3 spans 13 amino acids. CDR3 protein: CASSITGVTEAFF. As DNA, the CDR3 is TGCGCCAGCAGCATAACAGGAGTCACTGAAGCTTTCTTT.

This clonotype was seen ten or more times. The V gene is TRBV7-3, the J gene TRBJ2-1; D not certain. The CDR3 is 15 residues long. Germline CDR1 is SGHTA and CDR2 is FQGTGA. V shed 5 bases and J shed 0 bases, with 11 bases lying between them. The CDR3: CASSPRWDSYNEQFF. CDR3 sequence (DNA): TGTGCCAGCAGCCCAAGGTGGGACTCCTACAATGAGCAGTTCTTC.

The V call is TRBV5-1, the J call TRBJ1-1; D is possibly TRBD1 (6 bases). The V gene lost 3 bases and the J gene lost 0 bases, with 9 bases spanning the gap. The CDR3 spans 14 residues. Germline lookup yields CDR1 SGHRS and CDR2 YFSETQ. CDR3 sequence: CASSWGQMNTEAFF. The CDR3 bases are TGCGCCAGCAGCTGGGGACAAATGAACACTGAAGCTTTCTTT.

There are a few counts of this clonotype. The rearrangement uses TRBV3-1 and TRBJ2-1; no firm D call. The germline V and J ends were trimmed by 1 base and 0 bases, with 7 bases remaining between them. Germline-derived CDR1 and CDR2 are LGHDT and YNNKEL (reference sequence). The CDR3 has 15 residues. The CDR3 protein is CASSQGISSYNEQFF. The CDR3 DNA follows: TGTGCCAGCAGCCAAGGGATATCCTCCTACAATGAGCAGTTCTTC.

The J gene is TRBJ2-5, the V gene TRBV28; 12 bases match TRBD1. The CDR3 covers 17 residues. Losses at the gene ends were 7 bases for V and 0 bases for J; bases not matched to a gene: 9. Germline V CDR1 and CDR2: MDHEN, SYDVKM. The CDR3 DNA follows: TGTGCCAGCACGCCGGGACAGGGGGCTAATAACCAAGAGACCCAGTACTTC. Amino acid sequence: CASTPGQGANNQETQYF. Based on the CDR3 plus reference TRBV28 and TRBJ2-5, the full variable domain is DVKVTQSSRYLVKRTGEKVFLECVQDMDHENMFWYRQDPGLGLRLIYFSYDVKMKEKGDIPEGYSVSREKKERFSLILESASTNQTSMYLCASTPGQGANNQETQYFGPGTRLLVL.

In this sample, this clonotype turned up many times. V and J are TRBV7-2 and TRBJ2-1; the match to TRBD2 covers 10 bases. CDR1 is SGHTA, CDR2 FQGNSA, per germline. V lost 6 bases and J lost 4; bases outside the gene matches: 9. This CDR3 contains 16 residues. CDR3 sequence (DNA): TGTGCCAGCAGTCAAAGAGCGGGGGGGCTGTACAATGAGCAGTTCTTC. Translation gives CASSQRAGGLYNEQFF. Variable domain in full (rest from reference TRBV7-2 and TRBJ2-1): GAGVSQSPSNKVTEKGKDVELRCDPISGHTALYWYRQSLGQGLEFLIYFQGNSAPDKSGLPSDRFSAERTGGSVSTLTIQRTQQEDSAVYLCASSQRAGGLYNEQFFGPGTRLTVL.